This T cell receptor (beta chain) was found in a study of cytomegalovirus exposure and HLA in healthy donors. Study background: Earlier, 95 million to 140 million unique TCR beta sequences were recovered from about 170 million T cells by an analysis.

PCR primers comprised 60 Vbeta and 13 Jbeta primers. The method was immunoSEQ multiplex PCR; TCRdb's version includes in-frame clones alone and lacks a portion of them. The sample yields 55,000 to 80,000 clones, around four fifths seen once. Concerning this clone: Its matching antigen is unknown.

Germline assignment: CDR1 MNHEY and CDR2 SVGAGI. The ends were cut back, 6 bases at V and 5 bases at J, with 10 bases in the middle. This CDR3 comprises 12 residues. Study outcomes and limitations: Later analysis indicated greater clonal expansion among HLA-associated TCR beta chains than among equally common other chains. In a later analysis, CMV-associated beta chains were mostly HLA-associated, it appeared.

V gene TRBV6-5 combines with J gene TRBJ1-1; no definite D call. This sequence originates from a woman between 25 and 40 years old in good health and CMV-seropositive. Sequencing was performed on PBMCs. The chain's CDR3 is CASSRRGTEAFF. The CDR3 region has the DNA TGTGCCAGCAGCCGACGCGGAACTGAAGCTTTCTTT.